This is a list of T cell receptor beta chains from one sample in a study of regulatory T cells in long-lasting Graves disease. TCRdb redid the calling of the multiplex PCR reads with MiXCR, one entry per CDR3 protein. This table has 700,000 or so distinct CDR3 sequences, about 32% appearing once. Sequenced here: peripheral blood mononuclear cells (PBMCs), sampled when the disease was refractory, from a patient treated with antithyroid drugs. Receptors were obtained from a female donor with Graves disease. The CDR3 runs from the conserved cysteine through the conserved F or W. D genes are given only for firm matches. Rows may omit the clone size; those that give it use once, few, many or a size class.

cdr3_length	d_call	v_call	j_call	clone_size	cdr3_nt	cdr3_aa
14	.	TRBV20-1	TRBJ1-1	.	TGCAGTGCCCCGGAGGCAGGGATGAACACTGAAGCTTTCTTT	CSAPEAGMNTEAFF
14	.	TRBV12-3/TRBV12-4	TRBJ2-2	.	TGTGCCAGCAGAATCTTGGGGCGGGCCGGGGAGCTGTTCTTT	CASRILGRAGELFF
14	TRBD1	TRBV19	TRBJ1-5	.	TGTGCCAGTAGTCCCTCAGGGGGTCGTCAGCCCCAGCATTTT	CASSPSGGRQPQHF
13	.	TRBV12-3/TRBV12-4	TRBJ1-2	many	TGTGCCAGCAGTACCTGGACAGTTTATGGCTACACCTTC	CASSTWTVYGYTF
14	.	TRBV5-1	TRBJ1-1	.	TGCGCCAGCAGCTTGGAGGGCCTCGACAGAGGAGCTTTCTTT	CASSLEGLDRGAFF
15	.	TRBV9	TRBJ2-1	.	TGTGCCAGCAGCGTAGCGGTTGCCAGGATCAATGAGCAGTTCTTC	CASSVAVARINEQFF
12	.	TRBV10-3	TRBJ1-2	.	TGTGCCATCAGTGAAACCTCCCTTGGCTACACCTTC	CAISETSLGYTF
18	.	TRBV2	TRBJ2-2	.	TGTGCCAGCAGCTTAGGCCTGGACAGAGTCGTGAACACCGGGGAGCTGTTTTTT	CASSLGLDRVVNTGELFF
15	TRBD1	TRBV5-6	TRBJ2-5	few	TGTGCCAGCAGCTTGGTCGGGACAGGTCAAGAGACCCAGTACTTC	CASSLVGTGQETQYF
14	TRBD1	TRBV27	TRBJ1-5	few	TGTGCCAGCAGTTTGGGGACAGCAAATCAGCCCCAGCATTTT	CASSLGTANQPQHF
14	TRBD1	TRBV19	TRBJ1-1	.	TGTGCCAGTAGTATACCCGGACAGGGCACTGAAGCTTTCTTT	CASSIPGQGTEAFF
17	TRBD2	TRBV7-2	TRBJ2-2	few	TGTGCCAGCAGCCGGACAGGGACTAGCGGGAGCTCCGGGGAGCTGTTTTTT	CASSRTGTSGSSGELFF
13	.	TRBV6-1	TRBJ1-5	few	TGTGCCAGCAGTGACCAGGAAGATCAGCCCCAGCATTTT	CASSDQEDQPQHF
14	.	TRBV28	TRBJ2-7	many	TGTGCCAGCATCGGGGGCCGGGACTCCTACGAGCAGTACTTC	CASIGGRDSYEQYF
14	.	TRBV28	TRBJ1-5	.	TGTGCCTCACTATGGGGTTATAGCAATCAGCCCCAGCATTTT	CASLWGYSNQPQHF
13	.	TRBV20-1	TRBJ1-5	.	TGCAGTGCCGCGGTGGGGAGCAATCAGCCCCAGCATTTT	CSAAVGSNQPQHF
17	TRBD2	TRBV4-2	TRBJ2-5	.	TGTGCCAGCAGCCGGGGACTAGCGGATGGGGGCGGAGAGACCCAGTACTTC	CASSRGLADGGGETQYF
13	.	TRBV29-1	TRBJ1-4	few	TGCAGTGTCTCTGGGACAATAGGAGAAAAACTGTTTTTT	CSVSGTIGEKLFF
14	TRBD1	TRBV27	TRBJ1-2	many	TGTGCCAGCAGAGACCGACAGGGTCGGGATGGCTACACCTTC	CASRDRQGRDGYTF
15	TRBD2	TRBV5-1	TRBJ2-7	.	TGCGCCAGCAGCTTGGGGGGACTAGCTCCCTACGAGCAGTACTTC	CASSLGGLAPYEQYF
16	TRBD2	TRBV11-2	TRBJ2-3	once	TGTGCCAGCAGCATCGGTGGGCTAGCGGTAACAGATACGCAGTATTTT	CASSIGGLAVTDTQYF
14	.	TRBV5-5	TRBJ2-2	.	TGTGCCAGCAGCTTCGAAGAAAACACCGGGGAGCTGTTTTTT	CASSFEENTGELFF
14	.	TRBV10-3	TRBJ1-5	.	TGTGCCATCAGTGACCGAGGGGAGAATCAGCCCCAGCATTTT	CAISDRGENQPQHF
16	TRBD1	TRBV30	TRBJ1-2	.	TGTGCCTGTTCCGCGGGACAGAGGGGTGGTAACTATGGCTACACCTTC	CACSAGQRGGNYGYTF
14	TRBD1	TRBV5-1	TRBJ1-1	few	TGCGCCAGCAGCTGGGACAGAGAGAACACTGAAGCTTTCTTT	CASSWDRENTEAFF
12	.	TRBV28	TRBJ1-5	few	TGTGCCAGCAGCGACGGACCGCGACCCCAGCATTTT	CASSDGPRPQHF
14	.	TRBV20-1	TRBJ1-1	.	TGCAGTGCTAGAGATCGCACGGCTAACACTGAAGCTTTCTTT	CSARDRTANTEAFF
14	.	TRBV7-3	TRBJ2-1	.	TGTGCCAGCAGCCACGGGAGTTCCTACAATGAGCAGTTCTTC	CASSHGSSYNEQFF
16	TRBD1	TRBV28	TRBJ1-4	.	TGTGCCGCAATGGGGACAGGGGCAGGTAGAATGAGAAAACTGTTTTTT	CAAMGTGAGRMRKLFF
15	.	TRBV4-1	TRBJ1-1	.	TGCGCCAGCAGCCCACAGGAAGGGTTGAACACTGAAGCTTTCTTT	CASSPQEGLNTEAFF
12	.	TRBV29-1	TRBJ1-1	.	TGCAGCGTTGATGCTCTGCGTTCTGAAGCTTTCTTT	CSVDALRSEAFF
14	.	TRBV27	TRBJ2-7	few	TGTGCCAGCAGTTTAATAGTGAGTATCGACGAGCAGTACTTC	CASSLIVSIDEQYF
15	.	TRBV5-1	TRBJ2-4	once	TGCGCCAGCGGCCCGAGCCCACAGGGACAAAACATTCAGTACTTC	CASGPSPQGQNIQYF
13	.	TRBV28	TRBJ1-2	.	TGTGCCAGTACCCCAGGGTTTGCAAATGGCTACACCTTC	CASTPGFANGYTF
15	.	TRBV7-2	TRBJ1-5	few	TGTGCCAGCAGCTTCCAACAGGGTAGCAATCAGCCCCAGCATTTT	CASSFQQGSNQPQHF
13	.	TRBV5-4	TRBJ1-2	.	TGTGCCAGCAGCCAACAGGATATATATGGCTACACCTTC	CASSQQDIYGYTF
13	.	TRBV6-5	TRBJ1-5	.	TGTGCCAGCAGTTACTTTAAACTCGGTTCCCAGCATTTT	CASSYFKLGSQHF
16	TRBD1	TRBV19	TRBJ1-2	few	TGTGCCAGTAGTACTGGACAGGGGAAAGGGGTAGGCGGCTACACCTTC	CASSTGQGKGVGGYTF
13	.	TRBV28	TRBJ2-1	.	TGTGCCAGCAGTTTATTCAGGGGTGGTGAGCAGTTCTTC	CASSLFRGGEQFF
13	.	TRBV5-1	TRBJ1-1	.	TGCGCCACCGCACTAGGTATACACACTGAAGCTTTCTTT	CATALGIHTEAFF
13	.	TRBV11-2	TRBJ2-7	few	TGTGCCAGCAGCTTAGTCGACTGGGGCGAGCAGTACTTC	CASSLVDWGEQYF
16	.	TRBV10-3	TRBJ1-1	many	TGTGCCATCGCTGAGGCGGGATTTCGGAGGGACACTGAAGCTTTCTTT	CAIAEAGFRRDTEAFF
13	.	TRBV4-2	TRBJ1-1	few	TGTGCCAGCAGCCAAGATAGGTCCACTGAAGCTTTCTTT	CASSQDRSTEAFF
17	TRBD1	TRBV11-2	TRBJ1-2	.	TGTGCCAGCAGCCCCCTAGTCTGGCGGGACAGGGGCCATGGCTACACCTTC	CASSPLVWRDRGHGYTF
14	.	TRBV9	TRBJ2-1	.	TGTGCCAGCAGCGCCTCGGGTGTCTACAATGAGCAGTTCTTC	CASSASGVYNEQFF
14	.	TRBV20-1	TRBJ1-2	few	TGCAGTGCTCCCCGACCCCTGAGGAACTATGGCTACACCTTC	CSAPRPLRNYGYTF
14	TRBD1	TRBV19	TRBJ1-2	.	TGTGCCAGTAACCGACAGGGGGAGAACTATGGCTACACCTTC	CASNRQGENYGYTF
14	.	TRBV7-2	TRBJ1-1	few	TGTGCCAGCAGCTTAAACCTGAGGGGCACTGAAGCTTTCTTT	CASSLNLRGTEAFF
12	TRBD1	TRBV29-1	TRBJ2-4	few	TGCAGCGTTGGGACAGGGCAGAACATTCAGTACTTC	CSVGTGQNIQYF